Described below is a single T cell receptor (beta chain) sequence and its context. Antigen specificity is unknown. It may be a read error: a sequence one base away is much more abundant. The data derive from a study of post-analysis software for immune sequencing data. Study-level information: The courses of disease that were included comprised relapsing-remitting, secondary progressive and progressive-relapsing multiple sclerosis.

Findings of the study overall: Controls' normalized Chao1 diversity significantly exceeded that of multiple sclerosis patients. By F measure, strong co-clustering occurred among samples prepared in the same batch. In patients, five or six TRBV segments were more frequent than in controls, with TRBV5-6, TRBV5-1 and TRBV20-1 among them.

The CDR3 has 12 amino acids. Included in the TCR beta cDNA libraries were unique molecular identifiers. From roughly 1 to 10 million T cells, 400,000 to 600,000 cDNA molecules were obtained. TCRdb redid the calling of the PCR reads with MiXCR, one entry per CDR3 protein. The table records about 150,000 distinct CDR3 sequences, roughly 31% of them present only once. The V gene is TRBV12-3 or TRBV12-4, the J gene TRBJ1-6; D ambiguous. This TCR was recovered from a girl aged 10 to 17 with multiple sclerosis. The sample consisted of blood. The CDR3 spells CAGSLPDRPLHF. The CDR3 DNA reads TGTGCCGGCAGTCTACCCGATAGACCCCTCCACTTT.